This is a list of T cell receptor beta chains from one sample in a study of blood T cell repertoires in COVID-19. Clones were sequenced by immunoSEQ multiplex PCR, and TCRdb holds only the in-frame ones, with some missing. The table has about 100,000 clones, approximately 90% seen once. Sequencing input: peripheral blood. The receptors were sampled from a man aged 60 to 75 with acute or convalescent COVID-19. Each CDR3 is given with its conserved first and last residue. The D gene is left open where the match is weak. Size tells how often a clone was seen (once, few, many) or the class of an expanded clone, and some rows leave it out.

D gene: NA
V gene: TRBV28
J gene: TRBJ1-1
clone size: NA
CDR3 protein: CASSLPGVNTEAFF
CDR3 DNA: TGTGCCAGCAGTTTACCAGGGGTGAACACTGAAGCTTTCTTT

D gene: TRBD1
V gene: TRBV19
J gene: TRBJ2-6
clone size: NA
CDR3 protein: CASTQGSGANVLTF
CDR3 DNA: TGTGCCAGTACACAGGGGTCTGGGGCCAACGTCCTGACTTTC

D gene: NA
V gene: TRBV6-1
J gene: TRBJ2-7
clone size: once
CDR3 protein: CASSEVTQGARGRQYF
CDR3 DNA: TGTGCCAGCAGTGAAGTGACACAGGGTGCAAGGGGACGGCAGTACTTC

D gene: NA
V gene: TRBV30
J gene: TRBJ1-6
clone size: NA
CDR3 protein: CAISQGPNSPLHF
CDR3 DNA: TGTGCCATATCACAGGGTCCGAATTCACCCCTCCACTTT

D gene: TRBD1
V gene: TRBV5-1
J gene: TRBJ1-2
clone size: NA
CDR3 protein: CASSDRVYTGYTF
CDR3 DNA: TGCGCCAGCAGCGACAGGGTTTATACTGGCTACACCTTC

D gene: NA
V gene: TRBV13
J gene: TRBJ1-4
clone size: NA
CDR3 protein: CASSLGGRAATNEKLFF
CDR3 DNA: TGTGCCAGCAGCTTGGGCGGCAGGGCCGCAACTAATGAAAAACTGTTTTTT

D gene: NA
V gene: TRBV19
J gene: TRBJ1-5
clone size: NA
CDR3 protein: CASSIGRGSNQPQHF
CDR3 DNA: TGTGCCAGTAGTATTGGCAGGGGAAGCAATCAGCCCCAGCATTTT

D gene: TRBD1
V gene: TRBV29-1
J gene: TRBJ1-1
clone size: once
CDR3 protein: CSVDWDSRTEAFF
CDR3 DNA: TGCAGCGTTGATTGGGACAGCAGAACTGAAGCTTTCTTT

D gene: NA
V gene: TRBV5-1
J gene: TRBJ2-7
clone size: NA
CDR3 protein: CASSPLADVEQYF
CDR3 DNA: TGCGCCAGCAGCCCGTTAGCGGACGTGGAGCAGTACTTC

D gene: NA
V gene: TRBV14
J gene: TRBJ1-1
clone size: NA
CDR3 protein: CASSPLGGMPNTEAFF
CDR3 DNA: TGTGCCAGCAGCCCTCTTGGGGGGATGCCGAACACTGAAGCTTTCTTT